Given below is one T cell receptor (beta chain) in context. The data stem from a study of blood T cell repertoires in COVID-19. Study-wide background: Sites across the United States, Italy and Spain contributed samples from acute and convalescent COVID-19. T cells, B-cell-depleted T cells, or PBMCs supplied cDNA or gDNA.

Under the authors' procedure: By means of reference gene primer amplification, nucleated cell counts were estimated. The protocol was immunoSEQ multiplex PCR, while the TCRdb copy is restricted to in-frame clones and leaves out a portion. The V and J calls and the clone size are those of that table, but D and trimming were determined from the DNA. This repertoire shows around 270,000 clones, 86% found once; its top ten account for 8.5% to 10%. The V gene end was trimmed by 1 base and the J gene end by 6 bases; junction bases not matched to a gene: 19. There are 19 residues in the CDR3. Germline CDR1 is SGHVS and CDR2 is FQNEAQ.

The specimen was peripheral blood. The TCR originated in a man in his forties who had recovered from COVID-19. The rearrangement links TRBV7-8 to TRBJ1-1; 8 bases fit TRBD1. This CDR3 reads CASSLVSVTGGIVFPEAFF. The CDR3 DNA sequence: TGTGCCAGCAGCTTAGTCTCGGTAACAGGGGGAATCGTTTTTCCTGAAGCTTTCTTT. Looking up the rest from reference TRBV7-8 and TRBJ1-1 gives the full variable domain: GAGVSQSPRYKVAKRGQDVALRCDPISGHVSLFWYQQALGQGPEFLTYFQNEAQLDKSGLPSDRFFAERPEGSVSTLKIQRTQQEDSAVYLCASSLVSVTGGIVFPEAFFGQGTRLTVV.